This T cell receptor (beta chain) was recovered during a study of TIL therapy for anti-PD-1-resistant metastatic lung cancer. For the study at large: Tumors had a median PD-L1 proportion score of less than 6.5%. Median tumor mutation burden was more than 1.4 mutations per megabase.

Sequencing used immunoSEQ v3. Using immunoSEQ multiplex PCR, the repertoire was profiled, and TCRdb retains in-frame clones only, with some absent. The profile shows about 59,000 clones, around 67% of them singletons. The time point: pre-treatment sample, taken before nivolumab and TIL therapy. Germline CDR1 SGHTA, CDR2 FQGNSA. This CDR3 is built from 13 residues. V was cut by 3 bases and J by 4 bases, with 9 bases left in between. This receptor was identified in a person aged 25-79 years with non-small cell lung cancer. The sequencing used blood, collected at baseline. The chain uses TRBV7-2 and TRBJ1-1, with a weak D call TRBD1 (5 bases). CDR3 amino acids: CASSFGTFTEAFF. The CDR3 DNA follows: TGTGCCAGCAGCTTCGGGACGTTCACTGAAGCTTTCTTT.